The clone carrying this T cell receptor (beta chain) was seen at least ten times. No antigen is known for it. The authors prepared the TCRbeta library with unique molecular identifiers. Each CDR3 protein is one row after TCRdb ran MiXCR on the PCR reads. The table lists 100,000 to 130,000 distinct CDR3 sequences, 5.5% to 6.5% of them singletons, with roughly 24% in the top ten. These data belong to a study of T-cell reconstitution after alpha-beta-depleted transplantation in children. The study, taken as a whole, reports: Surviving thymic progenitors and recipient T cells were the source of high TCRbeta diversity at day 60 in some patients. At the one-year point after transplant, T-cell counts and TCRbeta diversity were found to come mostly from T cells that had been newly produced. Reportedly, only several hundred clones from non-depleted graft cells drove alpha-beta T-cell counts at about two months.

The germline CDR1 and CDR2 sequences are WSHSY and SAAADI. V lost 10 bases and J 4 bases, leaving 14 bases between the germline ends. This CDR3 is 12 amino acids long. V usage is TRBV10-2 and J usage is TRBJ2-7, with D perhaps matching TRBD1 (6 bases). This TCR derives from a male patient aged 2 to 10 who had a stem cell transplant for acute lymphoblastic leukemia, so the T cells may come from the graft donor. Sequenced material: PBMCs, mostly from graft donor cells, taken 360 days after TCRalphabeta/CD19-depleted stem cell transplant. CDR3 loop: CATLQGEYEQYF. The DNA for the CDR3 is TGCGCCACCTTACAGGGAGAGTACGAGCAGTACTTC.